Listed here are 30 T cell receptor beta chains from one sample, sequenced in a study of PD-1 blockade in classical Hodgkin lymphoma (dated by TCRdb to about 2020). The label giving this sample's time point can be read as: cycle 2 day 1 (C2D1) of nivolumab. Every trial patient had relapsed following autologous stem cell transplantation, and prior brentuximab vedotin exposure was what differed among cohorts A, B and C. To prepare the library, the immunoSEQ multiplex PCR assay was applied. Here the immuneACCESS table is served through TCRdb, limited to in-frame sequences with V and J called. Missing clones are a known gap in these copies; in checked studies unresolved V genes cover under half, and the rest lacks a known reason. The sample includes about 58,000 clones, with 75% to 95% observed a single time. Under 11% of the sample goes to the ten largest clones. Material: peripheral blood mononuclear cells (PBMCs), obtained before the second cycle of nivolumab. These receptors were collected from a human donor with classical Hodgkin lymphoma.

V and J are TRBV11-2 and TRBJ2-1; D may be TRBD2 (5 bases). Germline CDR1 is SGHAT and CDR2 is FQNNGV. Trimming removed 0 bases from V and 10 bases from J, with 16 bases in between. The CDR3 sequence is 15 residues long. The CDR3 region is CASSLDGVDLGEQFF. The CDR3 bases are TGTGCCAGCAGCTTAGACGGGGTTGACCTCGGGGAGCAGTTCTTC.

The V gene is TRBV6-1, the J gene TRBJ2-7; no definite D call. CDR1 is MNHNS and CDR2 is SASEGT in the germline V gene. Trimming left V 1 base short and J 0 bases short, with 16 bases between. There are 17 residues in the CDR3. The CDR3: CASSEVVATLLSYEQYF. The DNA for the CDR3 is TGTGCCAGCAGTGAAGTCGTGGCCACCCTACTCTCCTACGAGCAGTACTTC.

The chain carries TRBV5-6 and TRBJ2-1, with D maybe TRBD1 (5 bases). The V gene lost 4 bases and the J gene lost 2 bases, with 19 bases spanning the gap. The CDR3 has 17 amino acids. Germline V gene data show CDR1 as SGHDT and CDR2 as YYEEEE. The CDR3 DNA reads as TGTGCCAGCAGCCTGCAGTTTGGGGCAGCAACCTACAATGAGCAGTTCTTC. Its translation is CASSLQFGAATYNEQFF.

For this clone: Other DNA sequences in this sample translate to the same CDR3. The chain links TRBV18 to TRBJ1-3; D uncertain. Germline V gives CDR1 KGHSH, CDR2 LQKENI. Trimming removed 2 bases from V and 2 bases from J, with 16 bases in between. The CDR3 totals 17 residues. This chain's CDR3 is CASSPTMKGSAGNTIYF. The CDR3 DNA reads TGTGCCAGCTCACCAACAATGAAAGGGTCGGCTGGAAACACCATATATTTT.

The V gene is TRBV19, the J gene TRBJ1-5; D gene ambiguous. Per germline, CDR1 LNHDA and CDR2 SQIVND (reference sequence). V was cut by 7 bases and J by 7 bases, with 14 bases left in between. CDR3 length: 13 amino acids. CDR3 nucleotide sequence: TGTGCCAGTACCCTGATGGGTATACAGCCCCAGCATTTT. Translated: CASTLMGIQPQHF.

This sequence joins TRBV2 and TRBJ1-3; no firm D call. CDR1 and CDR2 from the germline V gene are SNHLY and FYNNEI. The CDR3 has 15 residues. Trimming cost V 6 bases and J 1 base, with 13 bases left between them. DNA for the CDR3: TGTGCCAGCAGGGCGACCCCCCTATCTGGAAACACCATATATTTT. This encodes CASRATPLSGNTIYF.

This clone appeared a single time. The chain links TRBV6-5 to TRBJ1-2; perhaps TRBD1 as D (5 bases). Germline V gives CDR1 MNHEY, CDR2 SVGAGI. Trimming shortened V by 0 bases and J by 0 bases, and 8 bases separated the two germline ends. The CDR3 has 15 residues. As DNA, the CDR3 is TGTGCCAGCAGTTACTCCAGGGAAACTAACTATGGCTACACCTTC. The encoded protein is CASSYSRETNYGYTF.

V and J are TRBV5-4 and TRBJ2-7, with 11 bases fitting TRBD2. The CDR3 covers 15 residues. Trimming cost V 1 base and J 3 bases; bases outside gene matches: 3. The germline V gene has CDR1 SGHNT and CDR2 YYREEE (reference sequence). The DNA for the CDR3 is TGTGCCAGCAGCTTGCCGGGACTAGCGGACTACGAGCAGTACTTC. Translation gives CASSLPGLADYEQYF. Supplemented by reference TRBV5-4 and TRBJ2-7, the full variable domain reads ETGVTQSPTHLIKTRGQQVTLRCSSQSGHNTVSWYQQALGQGPQFIFQYYREEENGRGNFPPRFSGLQFPNYSSELNVNALELDDSALYLCASSLPGLADYEQYFGPGTRLTVT.

CDR3 coding DNA: TGTGCCAGCAGCTTAGACGAGGAACTCCATGAGCAGTTCTTC. Translation gives CASSLDEELHEQFF. The V call is TRBV7-9, the J call TRBJ2-1; D not resolved. From germline, CDR1 is SEHNR and CDR2 FQNEAQ (reference sequence). V gave up 1 base and J gave up 8 bases, with 12 bases separating them. CDR3 length: 14 residues.

DNA of the CDR3: TGTGCCAGCAGTTACTCCGGGTTGGGGGAGACCCAGTACTTC. Amino acid sequence: CASSYSGLGETQYF. The gene calls are TRBV6-5 and TRBJ2-5, with D unresolved. The CDR3 runs to 14 residues. Germline-derived CDR1 and CDR2 are MNHEY and SVGAGI. Deletions cut 0 bases from V and 5 bases from J, with 10 bases between.

The V and J genes are TRBV6-6 and TRBJ1-2; unclear D gene. Germline V CDR1 and CDR2: MNHNY, SVGAGI (reference sequence). V lost 7 bases and J lost 5, with 14 bases in between. The CDR3 contains 13 residues. This chain's CDR3 is CASIPQRRYGYTF. In DNA, the CDR3 is TGTGCCAGCATTCCACAGCGACGTTATGGCTACACCTTC.

A single count supports this clone. The V call is TRBV5-1, the J call TRBJ2-7; unclear D gene. V gave up 0 bases and J gave up 3 bases, with 7 bases separating them. Germline V gives CDR1 SGHRS, CDR2 YFSETQ. The CDR3 has 13 amino acids. The CDR3 spells CASSLAFNYEQYF. The CDR3 DNA is TGCGCCAGCAGCTTGGCGTTCAACTACGAGCAGTACTTC.

The gene calls are TRBV25-1 and TRBJ2-3, with 8 bases lining up with TRBD2. The CDR3 is 17 residues long. The trim removed 2 bases at V and 3 bases at J, leaving 10 bases unmatched. Germline CDR1 MGHDK, CDR2 SYGVNS. CDR3 sequence: CASSEPLGGGKTDTQYF. In DNA, the CDR3 is TGTGCCAGCAGTGAACCATTAGGCGGGGGGAAGACAGATACGCAGTATTTT.

The chain recombines TRBV2 with TRBJ1-2; D remains ambiguous. The CDR3 is 11 residues long. V lost 1 base to trimming and J lost 9 bases, with 6 bases between them. Germline V gene sequence: CDR1 SNHLY, CDR2 FYNNEI. The CDR3 loop is CASSEGPSYTF. CDR3 in DNA: TGTGCCAGCAGTGAAGGACCGAGCTACACCTTC.

J is TRBJ1-1 and V is TRBV30; 10 positions agree with TRBD1. The CDR3 is made up of 14 amino acids. The V gene's germline CDR1 is GTSNPN and CDR2 SVGIG (reference sequence). V gave up 0 bases and J gave up 5 bases; unmatched junction bases: 3. CDR3 DNA: TGTGCCTGGAGTGTACTGGACAGGGGGACTGAAGCTTTCTTT. Amino acids: CAWSVLDRGTEAFF.

The chain is built from TRBV7-3 and TRBJ1-2, with D maybe TRBD1 (6 bases). The CDR3 runs to 13 residues. Per germline, CDR1 SGHTA and CDR2 FQGTGA. V was trimmed by 9 bases and J by 1 base, leaving 12 bases between them. As DNA, the CDR3 is TGTGCCAGTGAGGGGGACTTTAACTATGGCTACACCTTC. Its protein is CASEGDFNYGYTF. The whole variable domain, remainder taken from reference TRBV7-3 and TRBJ1-2, is GAGVSQTPSNKVTEKGKYVELRCDPISGHTALYWYRQSLGQGPEFLIYFQGTGAADDSGLPNDRFFAVRPEGSVSTLKIQRTERGDSAVYLCASEGDFNYGYTFGSGTRLTVV.

V usage is TRBV5-1 and J usage is TRBJ2-1; TRBD2 matches 9 bases. V was pared by 3 bases and J by 6 bases, with 13 bases of the junction left unmatched. CDR3 length: 17 residues. Germline CDR1 and CDR2: SGHRS and YFSETQ. In nucleotides, the CDR3 is TGCGCCAGCAGCTACCCAGAACTTAGCGGGAGCCCCAATGAGCAGTTCTTC. As protein: CASSYPELSGSPNEQFF.

V and J are TRBV7-2 and TRBJ2-5, with D unresolved. Trimming pared 7 bases from V and 5 bases from J, leaving 23 bases between. The CDR3 is made up of 16 amino acids. The V gene's germline CDR1 is SGHTA and CDR2 FQGNSA. This chain's CDR3 is CASTSLGSSGAETQYF. As DNA, the CDR3 is TGTGCCAGCACCTCACTGGGGTCCTCAGGCGCCGAGACCCAGTACTTC.

CDR3 nucleotide sequence: TGTGCCAGCAGTTTATCGCTCCCTCTCGTCGGGGAGCTGTTTTTT. This gives the protein CASSLSLPLVGELFF. This chain links TRBV27 with TRBJ2-2; unclear D gene. CDR1 is MNHEY and CDR2 is SMNVEV in the germline V gene (reference sequence). Trimming took off 0 bases at V and 7 bases at J, with 12 bases between the two ends. The CDR3 contains 15 residues.

The V gene is TRBV29-1, the J gene TRBJ1-2, with 9 bases matching TRBD1. The CDR3 covers 14 residues. The germline CDR1 and CDR2 sequences are SQVTM and ANQGSEA. J lost 6 bases, V lost 6 bases, and 11 bases had no gene match. CDR3 loop: CSVDGQGWFDGYTF. The CDR3 DNA is TGCAGCGTCGACGGACAGGGGTGGTTCGATGGCTACACCTTC.

The V call is TRBV28, the J call TRBJ2-1; D is possibly TRBD1 (6 bases). The V end lost 5 bases, the J end lost 5 bases, and 13 bases lay between the germline ends. The CDR3 is made up of 14 amino acids. In germline, CDR1 is MDHEN, CDR2 SYDVKM. The CDR3 protein is CASSIPTGNNEQFF. CDR3 nucleotides: TGTGCCAGCAGTATACCGACAGGAAACAATGAGCAGTTCTTC. The variable domain in full, with the rest retrieved from reference TRBV28 and TRBJ2-1, is DVKVTQSSRYLVKRTGEKVFLECVQDMDHENMFWYRQDPGLGLRLIYFSYDVKMKEKGDIPEGYSVSREKKERFSLILESASTNQTSMYLCASSIPTGNNEQFFGPGTRLTVL.

The chain combines TRBV19 with TRBJ1-1; possible D gene TRBD1, 6 bases. The CDR3 totals 17 residues. Germline loops: CDR1 LNHDA, CDR2 SQIVND (reference sequence). V lost 8 bases to trimming and J lost 0 bases, with 22 bases between them. CDR3 loop: CASRQGTTNPVNTEAFF. As DNA, the CDR3 is TGTGCCAGTCGCCAGGGGACAACGAATCCTGTGAACACTGAAGCTTTCTTT. Drawing the rest from reference TRBV19 and TRBJ1-1, the complete variable domain is DGGITQSPKYLFRKEGQNVTLSCEQNLNHDAMYWYRQDPGQGLRLIYYSQIVNDFQKGDIAEGYSVSREKKESFPLTVTSAQKNPTAFYLCASRQGTTNPVNTEAFFGQGTRLTVV.

The chain carries TRBV30 and TRBJ1-5, with a possible D match to TRBD1 (6 bases). There are 13 residues in the CDR3. The germline CDR1 and CDR2 sequences are GTSNPN and SVGIG (reference sequence). V shed 2 bases and J shed 6 bases, with 11 bases lying between them. The CDR3: CAWSSGEGQPQHF. Here the CDR3 DNA reads TGTGCCTGGAGTTCAGGGGAGGGTCAGCCCCAGCATTTT.

The V call is TRBV19, the J call TRBJ2-1, with D tentatively TRBD2 (5 bases). There are 16 residues in the CDR3. V dropped 4 bases and J dropped 8 bases, with 21 bases sitting between them. CDR1 and CDR2 from the germline V gene are LNHDA and SQIVND (reference sequence). This CDR3 reads CASSTDELGARYEQFF. CDR3 coding DNA: TGTGCCAGTAGTACCGACGAACTGGGAGCAAGATATGAGCAGTTCTTC.

The chain carries TRBV2 and TRBJ1-6; D is undetermined. V gave up 1 base and J gave up 7 bases, with 20 bases separating them. The germline V gene encodes CDR1 SNHLY and CDR2 FYNNEI. This CDR3 spans 18 amino acids. CDR3 in DNA: TGTGCCAGCAGTGAAGGATGGTCTCCGAGCCAGCTCAATTCACCCCTCCACTTT. This codes for CASSEGWSPSQLNSPLHF.

This sequence joins TRBV4-1 and TRBJ2-3; maybe TRBD1 (6 bases). The CDR3 totals 16 residues. The V and J ends lost 3 bases and 5 bases respectively, with 18 bases between them. Germline CDR1 reads MGHRA; CDR2 reads YSYEKL. The CDR3: CASSQSGTPLEDTQYF. DNA for the CDR3: TGCGCCAGCAGCCAGTCCGGGACACCCCTGGAAGATACGCAGTATTTT.

This clone was found once. CDR3: CASRRTGAGDTQYF. CDR3 DNA: TGTGCCAGCAGAAGGACAGGGGCTGGAGATACGCAGTATTTT. This chain uses TRBV28 with TRBJ2-3, with 9 bases lining up with TRBD1. The CDR3 length is 14 residues. The germline V gene encodes CDR1 MDHEN and CDR2 SYDVKM. V shed 6 bases and J 5 bases; nucleotides not matched to a gene: 6.

This sequence joins TRBV12-5 and TRBJ1-1; D gene ambiguous. Germline values: CDR1 LGHNT, CDR2 FRNRAP. V was cut by 2 bases and J by 1 base, with 5 bases left in between. This CDR3 has 13 amino acids. CDR3 region: CASGLRTNTEAFF. The DNA for the CDR3 is TGTGCTAGTGGTTTGAGGACGAACACTGAAGCTTTCTTT.

The V and J genes are TRBV27 and TRBJ2-1; TRBD2 aligns across 13 bases. This CDR3 is 16 amino acids long. The trim removed 5 bases at V and 3 bases at J, leaving 4 bases unmatched. Looked up from germline, CDR1 is MNHEY and CDR2 is SMNVEV (reference sequence). The CDR3 DNA reads TGTGCCAGCAGTCCTGGACTAGCGGGGGTCTACAATGAGCAGTTCTTC. Translation: CASSPGLAGVYNEQFF.

This chain uses TRBV5-1 with TRBJ1-1, with D possibly matching TRBD1 (5 bases). The length of the CDR3 is 16 residues. Germline V lookup: CDR1 SGHRS, CDR2 YFSETQ. Trimming stripped 0 bases from V and 0 bases from J, with 12 bases between. CDR3 loop: CASSLEVQGMNTEAFF. CDR3 coding DNA: TGCGCCAGCAGCTTGGAGGTTCAGGGAATGAACACTGAAGCTTTCTTT.